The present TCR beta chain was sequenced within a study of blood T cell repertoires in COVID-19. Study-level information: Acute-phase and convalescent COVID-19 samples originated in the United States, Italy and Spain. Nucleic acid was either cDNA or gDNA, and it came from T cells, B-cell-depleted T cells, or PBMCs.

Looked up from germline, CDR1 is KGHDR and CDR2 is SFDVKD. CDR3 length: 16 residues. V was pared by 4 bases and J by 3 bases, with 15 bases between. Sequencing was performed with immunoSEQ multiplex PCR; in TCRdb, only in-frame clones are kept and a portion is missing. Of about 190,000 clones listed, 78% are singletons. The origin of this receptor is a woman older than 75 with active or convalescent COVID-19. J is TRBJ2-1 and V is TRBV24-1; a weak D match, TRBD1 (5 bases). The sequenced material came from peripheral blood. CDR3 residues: CATSDPQGNRYNEQFF. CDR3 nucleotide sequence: TGTGCCACCAGTGACCCCCAGGGAAACCGCTACAATGAGCAGTTCTTC.